This TCR beta chain was identified during a study of T cells in Graves' hyperthyroidism and ophthalmopathy (dated by TCRdb to the late 2010s). At the level of the whole study: Peripheral blood samples were taken at initial diagnosis, before any treatment was given. The paper describes TCR Vbeta CDR3 sequencing of 120 to 150 peripheral blood samples, made up of 43 ophthalmopathy patients, some 76 hyperthyroidism patients and 17 progressor patients. TCR V-J signatures able to tell the groups apart were searched for in a discovery cohort of about a hundred patients, of whom over 40 had Graves' ophthalmopathy and roughly 57 had stable Graves' hyperthyroidism. The roughly 100 discovery patients were randomly split 7:3 into training and test sets. Following sampling, methimazole starting at 30 mg daily was given to hyperthyroidism patients, and high-dose intravenous methylprednisolone was given to ophthalmopathy patients. Whether ophthalmopathy could be predicted prospectively was tested in an independent validation cohort made up of fewer than 20 hyperthyroidism patients plus 17 patients who later progressed to ophthalmopathy. Thyroid tissue and blood T-cell repertoires from about six Graves' hyperthyroidism patients were also compared in the study.

Stable Graves' hyperthyroidism was defined as no progression to ophthalmopathy during 18 months of follow-up. Hyperthyroidism patients were aged 18 to 65 years and newly diagnosed, with disease duration of less than 2 months. Exclusion was applied to patients with uncontrolled infections, other autoimmune diseases, pregnancy or lactation. Diagnoses were established on the basis of clinical symptoms, serum thyroxine and TRAb, thyroid ultrasound, and orbital computed tomography. Ficoll-Paque density gradient centrifugation was used to isolate PBMCs from around 9.1 ml of fresh peripheral blood. Trizol reagent was used to extract total RNA, and RNA quality was then checked on an Agilent 2100 Bioanalyzer. CDR1 and CDR2, looked up from the germline V gene (reference sequence), are LNHDA and SQIVND. Deletion took 5 bases off V and 1 base off J, with a span of 15 bases between the germline ends. Termini included, the CDR3 measures 16 amino acids. Left in the record is the CDR3 DNA by itself, 48 bases read in frame from the first base.

Comment on this clonotype: It has no known antigen specificity. The missing conserved phenylalanine or tryptophan at the end of this CDR3 makes a read error likely.

Amplification of TCR beta CDR3 regions was carried out from RNA transcripts. The TCR CDR3 was subjected to a first round of RT-PCR using the HTBI primer set and the Qiagen OneStep RT-PCR kit. Libraries were constructed in a second round of multiplex PCR, after which size selection and purification were carried out. Paired-end sequencing of the libraries was performed with 100 bp reads on an Illumina HiSeq2000. As for how the authors treated the data: SOAPnuke was used to process the raw data, throwing out any read that contained adapters or uncalled bases, had a mean Phred below 15, or lacked an exact constant-primer or identifier match. COPE v1.2.5 was used to merge the high-quality paired reads, and each unique nucleotide sequence was defined as a clonotype. MiTCR v1.1 was used to align clonotypes to the IMGT TRBV, TRBD and TRBJ reference segments. Analysis was restricted to V-J combinations with a frequency above 0.0001, which covered approximately 99% of repertoires. A TCS score was defined as the ratio between F50 (clonal expansion) and ExV (chaos), using BLOSUM62-based TCRdist between CDR3 peptides within each V-J. Welch's t-statistics and random forest reduced around 550 V-J features to 10 to 15, which were used in a naive Bayes classifier (R e1071). The similarity between thyroid and blood repertoires was quantified using the Morisita-Horn index. TCRdb ran its own pipeline on the public reads, namely fastp trimming at Q25 and MiXCR clone calling, and kept in-frame beta chains. Rows with a matching CDR3 protein are joined into one entry that keeps the most common DNA and genes. The V and J calls and clone size are TCRdb's, not the authors'. A total of approximately 870,000 distinct CDR3 sequences appear in this sample, about 38% of them only once. Of the sample, 8.9% is held by the ten largest clones.

Overall study results and their limits: Sample size was not statistically predetermined, and investigators were not blinded to group allocation. Most expanded thyroid clonotypes (frequency above 0.001) were also detected in blood, suggesting blood repertoires may reflect thyroid immune responses. In cross-validation, a model built on a 13 V-J signature told ophthalmopathy apart from stable hyperthyroidism with approximately 90% sensitivity and roughly 82% specificity, and in testing the same model reached 80%/75%. In validation, progression to ophthalmopathy was predicted by the model with roughly 71% sensitivity and 72% to 85% specificity, a median of about 6 months before onset.

Input material: blood. The origin of this receptor is a man aged 18 to 35 with Graves' hyperthyroidism. The chain is assembled from TRBV19 and TRBJ1-5; the D gene cannot be resolved reliably. CDR3 region: CASSATPGNSNQPQHY. Here is the DNA: TGTGCCAGTAGTGCCACACCTGGGAACAGCAATCAGCCCCAGCATTAT.